Shown below are 24 T cell receptor beta chains from a single sample sequenced in a study of response to subunit inactivated influenza vaccine (dated by TCRdb to 2017 to 2018). The library was built by means of RT-PCR. Sequencing relied on an Illumina HiSeq 2500. TCRdb trimmed public reads at Q25 via fastp, called clones via MiXCR and kept in-frame beta chains. Entries that share a CDR3 protein sequence are merged under the most common genes and DNA. Within this sample are about 650,000 distinct CDR3 sequences, with 15% to 19% of them counted one time only. The ten most abundant clones make up roughly 10% of the sample. This specimen consisted of PBMCs from blood, obtained roughly 12 days after vaccination. Receptors originate from a man between 50 and 59 years old who received an inactivated influenza vaccine. Donor details come from another sample of the same person, matched by shared clones.

This chain joins TRBV29-1 and TRBJ2-5; 7 nucleotides agree with TRBD1. The CDR3 contains 14 residues. V lost 7 bases to trimming and J lost 2 bases; unmatched junction nucleotides: 10. CDR1 and CDR2 (germline): SQVTM, ANQGSEA. CDR3: CSAKTGTAQETQYF. The CDR3 DNA follows: TGCAGCGCAAAGACAGGGACCGCGCAAGAGACCCAGTACTTC.

V is TRBV2 and J is TRBJ2-7, with a possible D match to TRBD1 (6 bases). The V end lost 4 bases, the J end lost 0 bases, and 25 bases lay between the germline ends. This CDR3 is built from 19 residues. Germline CDR1 SNHLY, CDR2 FYNNEI. CDR3 amino acids: CASSGRPHRWGQSSYEQYF. CDR3 coding DNA: TGTGCCAGCAGTGGAAGACCACATAGATGGGGGCAGAGCTCCTACGAGCAGTACTTC.

J is TRBJ1-2 and V is TRBV29-1; TRBD1 might be the D (5 bases). V lost 8 bases to trimming and J lost 0 bases, with 19 bases between them. Germline V gene sequence: CDR1 SQVTM, CDR2 ANQGSEA. This CDR3 has 15 residues. The CDR3 protein is CSTRDADKPNYGYTF. Here the CDR3 DNA reads TGCAGCACCCGGGACGCCGATAAGCCTAACTATGGCTACACCTTC.

The chain recombines TRBV27 with TRBJ1-5; D possibly corresponds to TRBD1 (5 bases). The length of the CDR3 is 13 residues. The V and J ends lost 4 bases and 7 bases respectively, with 11 bases between them. CDR1 MNHEY and CDR2 SMNVEV come from the germline V gene (reference sequence). In nucleotides, the CDR3 is TGTGCCAGCAGTTGGGCTAGGGACCAGCCCCAGCATTTT. This translates into CASSWARDQPQHF.

With respect to this clonotype: The germline gene is not matched at one end of the junction; a read error may be the cause. The chain uses TRBV11-2 and TRBJ1-1; D gene ambiguous. Per the germline V gene, CDR1 is SGHAT and CDR2 is FQNNGV. CDR3 length: 15 residues. The CDR3 DNA reads as TGTGCCAGCAGCTTAGGTTTAGGGAGAAACACTGGAGCTTTCTTT. Its protein product is CASSLGLGRNTGAFF. Complete variable domain (other parts from reference TRBV11-2 and TRBJ1-1): EAGVAQSPRYKIIEKRQSVAFWCNPISGHATLYWYQQILGQGPKLLIQFQNNGVVDDSQLPKDRFSAERLKGVDSTLKIQPAKLEDSAVYLCASSLGLGRNTGAFFGQGTRLTVV.

The chain recombines TRBV24-1 with TRBJ2-7, with unresolved D. Trimming removed 9 bases from V and 0 bases from J, with 11 bases in between. Germline lookup yields CDR1 KGHDR and CDR2 SFDVKD. The CDR3 is 13 amino acids. The CDR3: CATLGRTSYEQYF. In nucleotides, the CDR3 is TGTGCCACCTTAGGGCGGACCTCCTACGAGCAGTACTTC.

V gene TRBV29-1 combines with J gene TRBJ2-3; D may be TRBD2 (6 bases). CDR3 length: 13 residues. The germline V gene encodes CDR1 SQVTM and CDR2 ANQGSEA. Trimming took off 3 bases at V and 1 base at J, with 8 bases between the two ends. The CDR3 protein is CSVEWRGTDTQYF. The CDR3, as DNA: TGCAGCGTTGAGTGGAGGGGCACAGATACGCAGTATTTT.

This sequence joins TRBV20-1 and TRBJ1-1; D is uncertain. This CDR3 has 13 residues. In germline, CDR1 is DFQATT, CDR2 SNEGSKA (reference sequence). CDR3 amino acids: CSVSPGANTEAFF. The CDR3 DNA sequence: TGCAGCGTATCGCCAGGCGCGAACACTGAAGCTTTCTTT.

V and J are TRBV24-1 and TRBJ2-5; 7 positions agree with TRBD1. The CDR3 has 15 amino acids. Germline lookup yields CDR1 KGHDR and CDR2 SFDVKD. The junction had 11 bases not matched to a gene; V was cut back by 4 bases and J by 7 bases. The CDR3 here is CATSDEYDRVGTQYF. CDR3 DNA sequence: TGTGCCACCAGTGACGAATACGACAGGGTCGGGACCCAGTACTTC.

This clonotype was detected only a few times. The CDR3 nucleotides read TGCGCCAGTTCGACAGGGGGCCATCGGTTTGGAGCTTTCTTT. Amino acid sequence: CASSTGGHRFGAFF. V is TRBV5-1 and J is TRBJ1-1, with TRBD1 matching over 10 bases. V trimming: 8 bases; J trimming: 10 bases; junction bases outside the gene matches: 14. CDR3 length: 14 amino acids. Looked up from germline, CDR1 is SGHRS and CDR2 is YFSETQ.

The chain joins TRBV7-2 to TRBJ2-3; D is undetermined. V lost 3 bases, J lost 2 bases, and 12 bases lay in between. This CDR3 is 15 amino acids long. Germline CDR1 SGHTA, CDR2 FQGNSA. The CDR3 sequence: CASSFRREPTDTQYF. The CDR3 nucleotides are TGTGCCAGCAGCTTCCGCCGCGAGCCCACAGATACGCAGTATTTT.

The J gene is TRBJ2-6, the V gene TRBV20-1; no firm D call. CDR3 length: 15 residues. V was trimmed by 0 bases and J by 0 bases, leaving 6 bases between them. Germline V gives CDR1 DFQATT, CDR2 SNEGSKA (reference sequence). CDR3 bases: TGCAGTGCTAGAGACCGTCACTCTGGGGCCAACGTCCTGACTTTC. It specifies CSARDRHSGANVLTF.

This chain uses TRBV20-1 with TRBJ2-1; TRBD2 matches 11 bases. V was pared by 3 bases and J by 2 bases, with 6 bases of the junction left unmatched. Germline-derived CDR1 and CDR2 are DFQATT and SNEGSKA (reference sequence). This CDR3 comprises 16 residues. For the CDR3, the DNA is TGCAGTGCTAGCCTTAGACTAGCGGGACCCTACAATGAGCAGTTCTTC. Its protein product is CSASLRLAGPYNEQFF.

There are a few counts of this clonotype. V is TRBV7-9 and J is TRBJ2-2; D perhaps matches TRBD2 (6 bases). This CDR3 is built from 15 residues. Germline V gene sequence: CDR1 SEHNR, CDR2 FQNEAQ (reference sequence). V lost 2 bases and J lost 3, with 10 bases in between. Here the CDR3 reads CASSLSRDYTGELFF. DNA for the CDR3: TGTGCCAGCAGCTTAAGCAGGGACTACACCGGGGAGCTGTTTTTT.

This clonotype has only one observation. CDR3 sequence: CASSPGDKTGNTIYF. CDR3 nucleotide sequence: TGTGCCAGCTCACCGGGGGACAAAACTGGAAACACCATATATTTT. The rearrangement joins TRBV18 to TRBJ1-3; D is perhaps TRBD1 (6 bases). Germline lookup yields CDR1 KGHSH and CDR2 LQKENI. V dropped 3 bases and J dropped 2 bases, with 11 bases sitting between them. The CDR3 is 15 amino acids.

For this clonotype: One base away lies a much larger clone, so this may be a sequencing read error. V and J are TRBV2 and TRBJ2-7; no reliable D call. The germline V gene encodes CDR1 SNHLY and CDR2 FYNNEI. This CDR3 has 13 amino acids. The CDR3 DNA sequence: TGTGCCAGCAGTGATCGGAGCGTCTACGTGCAGTACTTC. Translated: CASSDRSVYVQYF.

This clonotype was seen at least ten times. V is TRBV2 and J is TRBJ2-7; maybe TRBD1 (6 bases). Trimming removed 4 bases at V and 6 bases at J, with 16 bases between. Looked up from germline, CDR1 is SNHLY and CDR2 is FYNNEI. The CDR3 is 14 residues long. In DNA, the CDR3 is TGTGCCAGCAGTGGTATAAGGGGGAGTCGCGAGCAGTACTTC. Translated, it gives CASSGIRGSREQYF.

This chain uses TRBV29-1 with TRBJ2-5; 8 positions agree with TRBD1. Germline CDR1 is SQVTM and CDR2 is ANQGSEA. J lost 5 bases, V lost 4 bases, and 12 bases had no gene match. This CDR3 region has 15 residues. CDR3 amino acids: CSVGRQGSLLETQYF. CDR3 sequence (DNA): TGCAGCGTTGGAAGACAGGGGTCGTTGTTGGAGACCCAGTACTTC. Complete variable domain (other parts from reference TRBV29-1 and TRBJ2-5): SAVISQKPSRDICQRGTSLTIQCQVDSQVTMMFWYRQQPGQSLTLIATANQGSEATYESGFVIDKFPISRPNLTFSTLTVSNMSPEDSSIYLCSVGRQGSLLETQYFGPGTRLLVL.

The V gene is TRBV30, the J gene TRBJ2-7, with D perhaps being TRBD1 or TRBD2 (5 bases each). Trimming left V 4 bases short and J 6 bases short, with 16 bases between. Germline assignment: CDR1 GTSNPN and CDR2 SVGIG (reference sequence). CDR3 length: 13 residues. In DNA, the CDR3 is TGTGCCTGGACGTTTGGGGCAAGCGGCGAGCAGTACTTC. Encoded protein: CAWTFGASGEQYF.

The CDR3 protein is CASRNVDSGQLFF. CDR3 DNA: TGTGCCAGCCGGAATGTGGACAGCGGGCAACTGTTTTTT. The chain has TRBV28 and TRBJ1-4; TRBD1 might be the D (6 bases). This CDR3 comprises 13 residues. V shed 8 bases and J shed 12 bases, with 19 bases lying between them. CDR1 and CDR2 (germline): MDHEN, SYDVKM.

The chain uses TRBV9 and TRBJ1-3; perhaps TRBD1 as D (5 bases). The CDR3 spans 17 residues. The V gene lost 0 bases and the J gene lost 0 bases, with 13 bases spanning the gap. The germline CDR1 and CDR2 sequences are SGDLS and YYNGEE. The CDR3 region is CASSVEKGTRSGNTIYF. The CDR3 coding sequence is TGTGCCAGCAGCGTAGAGAAGGGGACGCGCTCTGGAAACACCATATATTTT.

A note on this clonotype: Sequence at one end of the junction differs from germline and may be a read error. This chain uses TRBV18 with TRBJ1-1, with 7 nucleotides matching TRBD1. Germline loops: CDR1 KGHSH, CDR2 LQKENI. The CDR3 is made up of 17 amino acids. As DNA, the CDR3 is TGTGCCAGCTCGCCACCAAGGGGACAGCCGCAAAACACTGAAGCTTTCTTT. Protein: CASSPPRGQPQNTEAFF.

Written as DNA, the CDR3 is TGTGCCAGCAGCATCTTAGGGGGCTCGAGAAACTATGGCTACACCTTC. It translates to CASSILGGSRNYGYTF. This sequence joins TRBV11-2 and TRBJ1-2; TRBD1 matches at 7 bases. Germline values: CDR1 SGHAT, CDR2 FQNNGV. The CDR3 contains 16 residues. Trimming cost V 5 bases and J 2 bases; bases outside gene matches: 11.

This clonotype has just a few counts. The V gene is TRBV6-5, the J gene TRBJ2-5, with a possible D match to TRBD1 (6 bases). The CDR3 length is 15 residues. CDR1 and CDR2 from the germline V gene are MNHEY and SVGAGI. The germline V and J ends were trimmed by 4 bases and 5 bases, with 17 bases remaining between them. The CDR3 DNA reads as TGTGCCAGCAGTTTTACCGGACAGCAAGGGGAGACCCAGTACTTC. It translates to CASSFTGQQGETQYF.